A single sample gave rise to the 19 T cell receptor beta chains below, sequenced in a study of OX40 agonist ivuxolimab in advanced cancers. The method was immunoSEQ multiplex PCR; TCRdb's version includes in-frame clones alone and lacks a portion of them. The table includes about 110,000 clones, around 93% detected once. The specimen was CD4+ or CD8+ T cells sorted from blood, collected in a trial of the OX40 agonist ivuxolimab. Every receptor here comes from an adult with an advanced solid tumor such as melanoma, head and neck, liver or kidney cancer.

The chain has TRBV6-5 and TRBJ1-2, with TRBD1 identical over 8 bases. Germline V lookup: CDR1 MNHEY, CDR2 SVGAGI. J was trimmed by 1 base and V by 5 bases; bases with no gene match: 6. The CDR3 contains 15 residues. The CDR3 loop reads CASSKNRGFNYGYTF. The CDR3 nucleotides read TGTGCCAGCAGTAAAAACAGGGGGTTTAACTATGGCTACACCTTC.

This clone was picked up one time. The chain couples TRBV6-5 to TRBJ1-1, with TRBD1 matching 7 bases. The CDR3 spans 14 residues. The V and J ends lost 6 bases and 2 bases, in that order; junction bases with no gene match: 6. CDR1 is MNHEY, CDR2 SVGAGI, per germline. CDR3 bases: TGTGCCAGCAGCGAACAGGGGTTTAACACTGAAGCTTTCTTT. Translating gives CASSEQGFNTEAFF.

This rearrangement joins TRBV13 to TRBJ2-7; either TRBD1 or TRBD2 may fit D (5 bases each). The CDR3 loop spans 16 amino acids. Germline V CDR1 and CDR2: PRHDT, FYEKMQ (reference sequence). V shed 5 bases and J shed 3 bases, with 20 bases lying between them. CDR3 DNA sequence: TGTGCCAGCAGCCCCCGCGGAGCCGGGACCAGCTACGAGCAGTACTTC. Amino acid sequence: CASSPRGAGTSYEQYF. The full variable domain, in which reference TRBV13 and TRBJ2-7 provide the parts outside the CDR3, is AAGVIQSPRHLIKEKRETATLKCYPIPRHDTVYWYQQGPGQDPQFLISFYEKMQSDKGSIPDRFSAQQFSDYHSELNMSSLELGDSALYFCASSPRGAGTSYEQYFGPGTRLTVT.

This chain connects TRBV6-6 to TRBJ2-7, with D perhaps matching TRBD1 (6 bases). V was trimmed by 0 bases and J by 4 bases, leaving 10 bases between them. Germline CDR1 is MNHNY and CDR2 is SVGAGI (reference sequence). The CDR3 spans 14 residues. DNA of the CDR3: TGTGCCAGCAGTTACTCGCTGCAGGGGTACGAGCAGTACTTC. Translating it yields CASSYSLQGYEQYF.

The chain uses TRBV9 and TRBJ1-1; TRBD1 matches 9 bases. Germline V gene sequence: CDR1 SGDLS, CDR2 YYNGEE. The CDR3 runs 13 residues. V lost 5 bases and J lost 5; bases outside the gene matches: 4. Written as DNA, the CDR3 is TGTGCCAGCAGTGAGGGGACAGGGACTGAAGCTTTCTTT. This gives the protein CASSEGTGTEAFF.

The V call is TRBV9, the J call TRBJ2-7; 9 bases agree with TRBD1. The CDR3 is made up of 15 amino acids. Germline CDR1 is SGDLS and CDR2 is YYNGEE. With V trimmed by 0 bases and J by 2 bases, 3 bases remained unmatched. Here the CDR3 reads CASSVGTGAPYEQYF. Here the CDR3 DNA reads TGTGCCAGCAGCGTAGGGACAGGGGCTCCCTACGAGCAGTACTTC.

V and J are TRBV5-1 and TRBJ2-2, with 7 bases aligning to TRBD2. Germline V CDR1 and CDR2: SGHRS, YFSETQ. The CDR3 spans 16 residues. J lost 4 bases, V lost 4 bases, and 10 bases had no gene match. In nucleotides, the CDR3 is TGCGCCAGCAGCCCCTACGGGCGGGGGTCCACCGGGGAGCTGTTTTTT. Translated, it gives CASSPYGRGSTGELFF.

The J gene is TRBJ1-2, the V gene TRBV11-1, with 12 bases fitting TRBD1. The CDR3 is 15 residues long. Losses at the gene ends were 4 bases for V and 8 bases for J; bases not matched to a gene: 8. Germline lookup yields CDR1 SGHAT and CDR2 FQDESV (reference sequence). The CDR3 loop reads CASSYLGQGAQGYTF. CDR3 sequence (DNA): TGTGCCAGCAGCTATTTGGGACAGGGGGCGCAAGGCTACACCTTC.

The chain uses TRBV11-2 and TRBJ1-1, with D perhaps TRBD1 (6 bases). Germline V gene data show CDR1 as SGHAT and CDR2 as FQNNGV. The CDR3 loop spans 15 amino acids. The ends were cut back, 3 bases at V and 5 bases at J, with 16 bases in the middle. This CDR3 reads CASSFTGAVGTEAFF. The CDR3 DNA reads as TGTGCCAGCAGCTTTACGGGGGCGGTCGGTACTGAAGCTTTCTTT.

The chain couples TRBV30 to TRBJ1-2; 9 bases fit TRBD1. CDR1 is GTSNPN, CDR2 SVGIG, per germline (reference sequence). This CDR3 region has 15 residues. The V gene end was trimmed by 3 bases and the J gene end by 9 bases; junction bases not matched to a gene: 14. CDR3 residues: CAWSSRDRDRRSYTF. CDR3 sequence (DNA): TGTGCCTGGAGCAGTCGGGACAGGGACAGAAGAAGCTACACCTTC.

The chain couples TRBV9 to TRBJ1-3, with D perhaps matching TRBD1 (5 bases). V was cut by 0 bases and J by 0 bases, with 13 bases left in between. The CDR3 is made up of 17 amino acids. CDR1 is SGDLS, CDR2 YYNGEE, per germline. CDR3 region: CASSVDDYGHSGNTIYF. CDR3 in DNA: TGTGCCAGCAGCGTAGATGACTACGGACACTCTGGAAACACCATATATTTT.

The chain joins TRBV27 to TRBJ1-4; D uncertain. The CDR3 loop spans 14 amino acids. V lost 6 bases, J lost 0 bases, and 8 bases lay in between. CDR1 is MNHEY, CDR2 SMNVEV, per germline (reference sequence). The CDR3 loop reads CASSVDATNEKLFF. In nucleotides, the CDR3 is TGTGCCAGCAGCGTAGATGCAACTAATGAAAAACTGTTTTTT. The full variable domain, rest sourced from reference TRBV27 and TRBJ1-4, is EAQVTQNPRYLITVTGKKLTVTCSQNMNHEYMSWYRQDPGLGLRQIYYSMNVEVTDKGDVPEGYKVSRKEKRNFPLILESPSPNQTSLYFCASSVDATNEKLFFGSGTQLSVL.

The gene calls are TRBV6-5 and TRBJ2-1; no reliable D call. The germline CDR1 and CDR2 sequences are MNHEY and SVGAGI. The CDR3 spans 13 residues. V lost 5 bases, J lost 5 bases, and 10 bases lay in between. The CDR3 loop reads CASSPLINNEQFF. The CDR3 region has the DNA TGTGCCAGCAGTCCCCTAATTAACAATGAGCAGTTCTTC.

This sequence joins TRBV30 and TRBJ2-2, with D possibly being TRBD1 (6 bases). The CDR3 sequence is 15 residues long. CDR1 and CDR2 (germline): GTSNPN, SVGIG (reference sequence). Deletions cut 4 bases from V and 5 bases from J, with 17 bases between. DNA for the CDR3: TGTGCCTGGAAGTCAGGGGCCTTGGGGACCGGGGAGCTGTTTTTT. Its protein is CAWKSGALGTGELFF.

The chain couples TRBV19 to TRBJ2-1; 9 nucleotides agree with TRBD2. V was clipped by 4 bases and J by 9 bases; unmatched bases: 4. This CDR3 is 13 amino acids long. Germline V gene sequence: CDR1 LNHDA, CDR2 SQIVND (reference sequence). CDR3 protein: CASSTLAGAEQFF. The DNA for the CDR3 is TGTGCCAGTAGTACCTTAGCGGGAGCTGAGCAGTTCTTC.

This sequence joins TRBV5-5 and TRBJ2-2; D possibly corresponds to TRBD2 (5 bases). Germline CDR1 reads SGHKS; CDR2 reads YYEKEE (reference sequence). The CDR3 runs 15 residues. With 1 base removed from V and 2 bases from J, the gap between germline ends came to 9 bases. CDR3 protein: CASSLTGLNTGELFF. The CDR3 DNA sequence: TGTGCCAGCAGCTTGACCGGACTCAACACCGGGGAGCTGTTTTTT. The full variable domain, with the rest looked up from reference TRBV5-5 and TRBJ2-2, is DAGVTQSPTHLIKTRGQQVTLRCSPISGHKSVSWYQQVLGQGPQFIFQYYEKEERGRGNFPDRFSARQFPNYSSELNVNALLLGDSALYLCASSLTGLNTGELFFGEGSRLTVL.

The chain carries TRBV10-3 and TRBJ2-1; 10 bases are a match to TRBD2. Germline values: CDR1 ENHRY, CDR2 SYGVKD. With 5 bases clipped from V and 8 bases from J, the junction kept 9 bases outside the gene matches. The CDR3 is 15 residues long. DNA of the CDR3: TGTGCCATCAGTCCGAGAGCGGGGGGGCCAGATGAGCAGTTCTTC. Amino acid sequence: CAISPRAGGPDEQFF.

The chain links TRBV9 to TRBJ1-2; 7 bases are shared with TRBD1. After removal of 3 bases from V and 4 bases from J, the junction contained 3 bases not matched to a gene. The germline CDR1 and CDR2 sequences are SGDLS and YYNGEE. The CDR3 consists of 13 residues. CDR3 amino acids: CASSAGQIYGYTF. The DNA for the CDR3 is TGTGCCAGCAGCGCGGGACAGATCTATGGCTACACCTTC.

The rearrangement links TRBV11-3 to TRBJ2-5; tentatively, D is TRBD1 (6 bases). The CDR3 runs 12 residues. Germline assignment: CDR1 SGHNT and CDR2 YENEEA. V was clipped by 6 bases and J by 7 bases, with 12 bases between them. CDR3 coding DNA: TGTGCCAGCAGGACAGGTGATGGGACCCAGTACTTC. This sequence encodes CASRTGDGTQYF. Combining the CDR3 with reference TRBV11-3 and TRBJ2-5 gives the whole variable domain EAGVVQSPRYKIIEKKQPVAFWCNPISGHNTLYWYLQNLGQGPELLIRYENEEAVDDSQLPKDRFSAERLKGVDSTLKIQPAELGDSAVYLCASRTGDGTQYFGPGTRLLVL.